This T cell receptor (beta chain) is from a study of response to subunit inactivated influenza vaccine. Findings and caveats of the study: Authors suggested that a seasonal influenza vaccination recruits few new T cells each time.

This clonotype was recorded a few times. Its antigen is unidentified. TCRdb fed the RT-PCR reads into MiXCR, producing one record per CDR3 protein. The sample lists about 650,000 distinct CDR3 sequences; 12% to 15% were seen once. This material consisted of PBMCs from blood, taken roughly 15 days before vaccination. The receptor was derived from a middle-aged man who received an inactivated influenza vaccine.

CDR3 sequence reads: CSAGTSGKNIQYF. The CDR3 nucleotides read TGCAGTGCCGGGACTAGCGGCAAAAACATTCAGTACTTC. The genes are TRBV20-1 and TRBJ2-4, with TRBD2 matching over 11 bases. Germline V gives CDR1 DFQATT, CDR2 SNEGSKA (reference sequence). J gave up 3 bases and V 6 bases, and 1 base lay outside the gene matches. This CDR3 region has 13 residues.